The 22 T cell receptor beta chains listed next were all sequenced from one sample in a study of regulatory T cells in long-lasting Graves disease. Relying on iRepertoire HTBI primers and Arm-PCR of CDR3 regions, the team built TCR beta libraries. Via MiXCR, TCRdb re-called the multiplex PCR reads, giving one row per CDR3 protein. The sample lists about 350,000 distinct CDR3 sequences, 15% to 20% seen once, with 25% to 30% in the top ten. Stated time point: newly diagnosed GD, antithyroid drugs for less than 3 months. RNA isolated from PBMCs was used to make the TCR library. The same data also went into a second study, on T cells in Graves' hyperthyroidism and ophthalmopathy.

The sample in question was peripheral blood mononuclear cells (PBMCs), obtained at new diagnosis, from a patient treated with antithyroid drugs. Receptor source: a man in his forties with Graves disease.

CDR3 protein: CASSARGDTEAFF. The DNA for the CDR3 is TGTGCCAGCAGCGCCAGGGGGGACACTGAAGCTTTCTTT. The J gene is TRBJ1-1, the V gene TRBV13, with TRBD1 matching 7 bases. This CDR3 contains 13 residues. With 5 bases clipped from V and 3 bases from J, the junction kept 3 bases outside the gene matches. In germline, CDR1 is PRHDT, CDR2 FYEKMQ (reference sequence).

This clonotype was seen at least ten times. The chain carries TRBV6-5 and TRBJ2-3; 7 positions match TRBD2. Per the germline V gene, CDR1 is MNHEY and CDR2 is SVGAGI. The V and J ends lost 4 bases and 2 bases, in that order; junction bases with no gene match: 6. This CDR3 contains 15 residues. For the CDR3, the DNA is TGTGCCAGCAGTTCAAGCGGGGCCCTCACAGATACGCAGTATTTT. Encoded protein: CASSSSGALTDTQYF.

This clonotype has ten or more counts. The rearrangement uses TRBV6-1 and TRBJ2-5; no definite D call. The CDR3 totals 13 residues. V was clipped by 6 bases and J by 5 bases, with 13 bases between them. The germline V gene encodes CDR1 MNHNS and CDR2 SASEGT. The CDR3, as DNA: TGTGCCAGCAGACCCCGGAGACTGGAGACCCAGTACTTC. Its protein product is CASRPRRLETQYF.

This chain links TRBV10-2 with TRBJ1-4; 7 bases map to TRBD1. Trimming at V came to 4 bases and at J to 7 bases, leaving 6 bases not matched to a gene. Germline V lookup: CDR1 WSHSY, CDR2 SAAADI. The CDR3 length is 14 residues. CDR3 DNA: TGCGCCAGCAGTGTAACAGGGGTCGGTGAAAAACTGTTTTTT. Encoded protein: CASSVTGVGEKLFF.

This clonotype has just a few counts. This may come from a read error, since a much larger clone is one base off. This sequence joins TRBV30 and TRBJ2-5; the match to TRBD2 covers 8 bases. From germline, CDR1 is GTSNPN and CDR2 SVGIG (reference sequence). CDR3 length: 13 residues. The CDR3 loop is CAWRLAGGETQHF. The CDR3 region has the DNA TGTGCCTGGAGACTAGCCGGGGGGGAGACCCAGCACTTC.

This clonotype was detected many times. The CDR3 region is CASSLVAGASAREAFF. The CDR3 bases are TGCGCCAGCAGCTTGGTGGCGGGGGCAAGCGCACGTGAAGCTTTCTTT. The chain links TRBV5-1 to TRBJ1-1, with D possibly being TRBD1 (6 bases). Germline lookup yields CDR1 SGHRS and CDR2 YFSETQ. V was trimmed by 0 bases and J by 7 bases, leaving 19 bases between them. The CDR3 consists of 16 residues. The whole variable domain, remainder taken from reference TRBV5-1 and TRBJ1-1, is KAGVTQTPRYLIKTRGQQVTLSCSPISGHRSVSWYQQTPGQGLQFLFEYFSETQRNKGNFPGRFSGRQFSNSRSEMNVSTLELGDSALYLCASSLVAGASAREAFFGQGTRLTVV.

This clonotype was detected many times. In nucleotides, the CDR3 is TGTGCCAGCAGTTCAAGGGGGGGGCAGACCCAGTACTTC. Its translation is CASSSRGGQTQYF. This chain links TRBV27 with TRBJ2-5, with D maybe TRBD2 (7 bases). Trimming pared 4 bases from V and 6 bases from J, leaving 12 bases between. This CDR3 has 13 amino acids. The V gene's germline CDR1 is MNHEY and CDR2 SMNVEV (reference sequence).

This clonotype came up a few times. J is TRBJ2-1 and V is TRBV9; 8 bases map to TRBD1. Germline loops: CDR1 SGDLS, CDR2 YYNGEE. The CDR3 is 15 residues long. V shed 3 bases and J 2 bases; nucleotides not matched to a gene: 4. CDR3 coding DNA: TGTGCCAGCAGCGGGCAGGGGGCTACCTACAATGAGCAGTTCTTC. The encoded protein is CASSGQGATYNEQFF.

In this sample, this clonotype turned up many times. The chain combines TRBV7-9 with TRBJ2-1, with a weak D call TRBD2 (6 bases). The germline V gene has CDR1 SEHNR and CDR2 FQNEAQ (reference sequence). The V gene lost 1 base and the J gene lost 8 bases, with 9 bases spanning the gap. The CDR3 runs to 13 residues. The CDR3 spells CASSLGPSDEQFF. Here the CDR3 DNA reads TGTGCCAGCAGCTTAGGGCCTAGCGATGAGCAGTTCTTC.

In its sample, this clonotype was seen a few times. The chain has TRBV6-1 and TRBJ2-1; TRBD2 is a possible D gene (5 bases). Germline V gives CDR1 MNHNS, CDR2 SASEGT. V lost 4 bases and J lost 8, with 15 bases in between. CDR3 length equals 14 residues. CDR3 nucleotides: TGTGCCAGCAGTGGCGCCCTAGAGGGCTATGAGCAGTTCTTC. Protein product: CASSGALEGYEQFF.

V gene TRBV5-1 combines with J gene TRBJ2-5, with TRBD1 matching over 9 bases. CDR3 length equals 15 residues. From germline, CDR1 is SGHRS and CDR2 YFSETQ. V lost 4 bases, J lost 7 bases, and 11 bases stayed unmatched. The CDR3, as DNA: TGCGCCAGCAGCGGGGGACAGGGAGGAGTGGTGACCCAGTACTTC. Encoded protein: CASSGGQGGVVTQYF.

This clonotype was seen ten or more times. J is TRBJ2-7 and V is TRBV7-2; unclear D gene. V was trimmed by 5 bases and J by 4 bases, leaving 9 bases between them. The CDR3 spans 12 residues. CDR1 SGHTA and CDR2 FQGNSA come from the germline V gene. CDR3 nucleotides: TGTGCCAGCAGCCAAGACGGGTACGAGCAGTACTTC. It translates to CASSQDGYEQYF.

The J gene is TRBJ1-6, the V gene TRBV5-1, with TRBD1 identical over 8 bases. This CDR3 has 15 residues. V dropped 4 bases and J dropped 7; count of bases not matched to a gene: 7. CDR1 SGHRS and CDR2 YFSETQ come from the germline V gene. This CDR3 reads CASSGDRGRNSPLHF. CDR3 DNA: TGCGCCAGCAGCGGCGACAGGGGAAGAAATTCACCCCTCCACTTT.

This clonotype was counted ten times or more. The chain employs TRBV28 and TRBJ2-3; D may be TRBD2 (5 bases). The CDR3 length is 12 residues. The V gene's germline CDR1 is MDHEN and CDR2 SYDVKM. The V end lost 4 bases, the J end lost 7 bases, and 9 bases lay between the germline ends. The CDR3 nucleotides are TGTGCCAGCAGTTCGGAGGCGAATACGCAGTATTTT. Translated, it gives CASSSEANTQYF. The full variable domain, its missing parts supplied by reference TRBV28 and TRBJ2-3, is DVKVTQSSRYLVKRTGEKVFLECVQDMDHENMFWYRQDPGLGLRLIYFSYDVKMKEKGDIPEGYSVSREKKERFSLILESASTNQTSMYLCASSSEANTQYFGPGTRLTVL.

This chain connects TRBV27 to TRBJ2-3; 8 bases are shared with TRBD2. Germline V gene data show CDR1 as MNHEY and CDR2 as SMNVEV (reference sequence). With V trimmed by 5 bases and J by 2 bases, 12 bases remained unmatched. The CDR3 totals 17 residues. This chain's CDR3 is CASSPTFAAGDTDTQYF. The CDR3 nucleotides are TGTGCCAGCAGTCCCACTTTCGCAGCGGGGGACACAGATACGCAGTATTTT.

The sample holds many counts of this clonotype. V gene TRBV5-1 combines with J gene TRBJ2-1; D possibly corresponds to TRBD2 (7 bases). The V gene lost 2 bases and the J gene lost 1 base, with 19 bases spanning the gap. The CDR3 is made up of 18 amino acids. The V gene's germline CDR1 is SGHRS and CDR2 YFSETQ. The DNA for the CDR3 is TGCGCCAGCAGCTTCGGATGGCGGGGGCCAAGATCCTACAATGAGCAGTTCTTC. Its protein product is CASSFGWRGPRSYNEQFF.

This clonotype was found many times. The chain joins TRBV30 to TRBJ2-3; D might be TRBD2 (5 bases). Per germline, CDR1 GTSNPN and CDR2 SVGIG (reference sequence). The ends were cut back, 2 bases at V and 2 bases at J, with 11 bases in the middle. The CDR3 is 14 residues long. Here the CDR3 reads CAWSPDLYTDTQYF. The CDR3 DNA follows: TGTGCCTGGAGTCCGGACTTATACACAGATACGCAGTATTTT.

This clonotype was counted at least ten times. The chain recombines TRBV20-1 with TRBJ1-6; 8 bases fit TRBD1. The length of the CDR3 is 13 residues. Germline V gene sequence: CDR1 DFQATT, CDR2 SNEGSKA (reference sequence). The trim removed 5 bases at V and 8 bases at J, leaving 5 bases unmatched. Here the CDR3 reads CSASDRADSPLHF. CDR3 bases: TGCAGTGCTTCGGACAGGGCGGATTCACCCCTCCACTTT.

This clonotype has ten or more counts. The chain joins TRBV7-2 to TRBJ1-1; possibly TRBD1 for D (5 bases). The V and J ends lost 5 bases and 4 bases respectively, with 11 bases between them. This CDR3 contains 13 residues. Germline CDR1 reads SGHTA; CDR2 reads FQGNSA. The CDR3 bases are TGTGCCAGCAGCCTGTCCGGGGGCACTGAAGCTTTCTTT. This sequence encodes CASSLSGGTEAFF.

This clonotype has at least ten counts. The chain recombines TRBV6-2 or TRBV6-3 with TRBJ2-7; D is uncertain. The CDR3 consists of 14 residues. Trimming removed 2 bases at V and 0 bases at J, with 8 bases between. Germline assignment: CDR1 MNHEY and CDR2 SVGEGT. Here the CDR3 DNA reads TGTGCCAGCAGTTACGACTGGAGCTCCTACGAGCAGTACTTC. Protein product: CASSYDWSSYEQYF.

This clonotype came up a few times. A read error may explain this, as a much larger clone is one base away. The chain uses TRBV11-2 and TRBJ2-1; D gene uncertain. This CDR3 has 15 residues. The germline V gene has CDR1 SGHAT and CDR2 FQNNGV. Trimming took off 1 base at V and 0 bases at J, with 7 bases between the two ends. CDR3 residues: CASSLARSSYNEQFF. CDR3 sequence (DNA): TGTGCCAGCAGCTTAGCGAGGAGCTCCTACAATGAGCAGTTCTTC.

The sample holds many counts of this clonotype. V gene TRBV2 combines with J gene TRBJ1-5; D not certain. V shed 5 bases and J shed 5 bases, with 10 bases lying between them. This CDR3 spans 13 amino acids. CDR1 SNHLY and CDR2 FYNNEI come from the germline V gene. In nucleotides, the CDR3 is TGTGCCAGCAGTTCCCAGGTCGATCAGCCCCAGCATTTT. Encoded protein: CASSSQVDQPQHF.